This TCR beta chain was observed in a study of cytomegalovirus exposure and HLA in healthy donors. Study context: The same platform used for the 650 to 850 first-cohort repertoires was also used for the 120 or so validation repertoires, as a later analysis reported.

On this clone itself: Its antigen is undetermined.

The table came from immunoSEQ multiplex PCR; TCRdb's copy has only in-frame clones and leaves some out. The sample carries 150,000 to 200,000 clones, 75% to 95% recorded once. General study findings and limits: Whilst most TCR sequences proved rare, a subset of public TCRs occurred across many donors. Later, an analysis found that TCR clusters from the first cohort tended to co-occur in the 130 or so validation repertoires.

While the first cohort had about 610 subjects, the donors belonged to the separate validation cohort of over a hundred subjects. This CDR3 is 13 amino acids long. The germline V gene has CDR1 KGHSH and CDR2 LQKENI. Trimming cost V 4 bases and J 3 bases, with 9 bases left between them. Sequenced input: PBMCs. The receptor's source is a woman in her late teens or twenties in good health and CMV-seropositive. The J gene is TRBJ2-5, the V gene TRBV18; D perhaps matches TRBD1 (6 bases). The CDR3 loop reads CASSRGQKETQYF. The CDR3 coding sequence is TGTGCCAGCTCACGAGGACAGAAAGAGACCCAGTACTTC.